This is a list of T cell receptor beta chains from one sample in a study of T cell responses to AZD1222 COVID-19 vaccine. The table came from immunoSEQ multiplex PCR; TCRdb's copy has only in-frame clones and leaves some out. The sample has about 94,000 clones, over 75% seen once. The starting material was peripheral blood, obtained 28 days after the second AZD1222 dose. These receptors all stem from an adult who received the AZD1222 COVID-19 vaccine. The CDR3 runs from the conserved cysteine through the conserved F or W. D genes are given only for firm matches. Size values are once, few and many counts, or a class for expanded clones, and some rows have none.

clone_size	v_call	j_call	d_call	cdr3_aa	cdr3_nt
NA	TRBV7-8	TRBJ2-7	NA	CASSLVQGTGEQYF	TGTGCCAGCAGCTTAGTGCAGGGGACGGGGGAGCAGTACTTC
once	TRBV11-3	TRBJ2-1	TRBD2	CASSLGGTRIPEQFF	TGTGCCAGCAGCTTAGGTGGGACTAGAATCCCTGAGCAGTTCTTC
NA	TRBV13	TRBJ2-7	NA	CASSSGAPFGGEQYF	TGTGCCAGCAGCTCCGGTGCGCCCTTCGGGGGCGAGCAGTACTTC
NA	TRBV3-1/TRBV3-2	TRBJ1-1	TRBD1	CASSQGQWKTEAFF	TGTGCCAGCAGCCAGGGACAGTGGAAGACTGAAGCTTTCTTT
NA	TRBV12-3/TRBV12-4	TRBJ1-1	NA	CASGRGEAFF	TGTGCCAGCGGAAGGGGTGAAGCTTTCTTT
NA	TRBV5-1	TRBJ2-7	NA	CASSWDPGYEQYF	TGCGCCAGCAGCTGGGACCCAGGATACGAGCAGTACTTC
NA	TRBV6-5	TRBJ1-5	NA	CASSYGDILHF	TGTGCCAGCAGTTATGGCGATATTTTGCATTTT
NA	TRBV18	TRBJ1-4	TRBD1	CASSPGTGATNEKLFF	TGTGCCAGCTCACCCGGGACAGGAGCTACTAATGAAAAACTGTTTTTT
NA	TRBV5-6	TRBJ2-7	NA	CASSLAGTAAMQYF	TGTGCCAGCAGCCTAGCCGGGACCGCAGCCATGCAGTACTTC
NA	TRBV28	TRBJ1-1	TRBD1	CASTISHRGGTEAFF	TGTGCCAGCACCATTAGTCACAGGGGTGGGACTGAAGCTTTCTTT
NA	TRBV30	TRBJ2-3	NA	CAWSLARGTTQYF	TGTGCCTGGAGTTTGGCCCGCGGGACTACGCAGTATTTT
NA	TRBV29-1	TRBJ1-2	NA	CSVESIRASGYTF	TGCAGCGTTGAAAGTATAAGAGCATCAGGCTACACCTTC
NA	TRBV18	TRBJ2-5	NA	CASSPFGSSQETQYF	TGTGCCAGCTCACCCTTTGGGTCTTCACAAGAGACCCAGTACTTC
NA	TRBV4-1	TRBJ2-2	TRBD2	CASSQIAGGSTGELFF	TGCGCCAGCAGCCAAATAGCGGGAGGATCTACCGGGGAGCTGTTTTTT
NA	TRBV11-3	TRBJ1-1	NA	CASSLTPDRTEAFF	TGTGCCAGCAGCTTAACCCCAGACAGAACTGAAGCTTTCTTT
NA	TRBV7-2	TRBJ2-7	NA	CASSSEPLKWAIQAYEQYF	TGTGCCAGCAGCTCAGAGCCCTTGAAGTGGGCAATCCAGGCCTACGAGCAGTACTTC
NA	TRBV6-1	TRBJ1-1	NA	CASSENSGLWTTEAFF	TGTGCCAGCAGTGAAAACTCAGGGCTTTGGACAACTGAAGCTTTCTTT
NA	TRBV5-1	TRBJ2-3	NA	CASSFNTDTQYF	TGCGCCAGCAGCTTCAACACAGATACGCAGTATTTT
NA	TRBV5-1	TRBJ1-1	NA	CASSLEGRGGTEAFF	TGCGCCAGCAGCTTGGAAGGTAGGGGAGGCACTGAAGCTTTCTTT
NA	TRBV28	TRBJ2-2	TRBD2	CASLAGNTGELFF	TGTGCCAGCCTAGCGGGAAACACCGGGGAGCTGTTTTTT
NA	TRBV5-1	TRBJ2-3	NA	CASSLAVTASTDTQYF	TGCGCCAGCAGCTTGGCCGTAACAGCTAGCACAGATACGCAGTATTTT
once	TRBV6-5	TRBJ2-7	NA	CASSTGDSSYEQYF	TGTGCCAGCAGTACAGGGGACTCGTCCTACGAGCAGTACTTC
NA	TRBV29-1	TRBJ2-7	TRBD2	CSAQSVGTRGYEQYF	TGCAGCGCCCAATCAGTTGGGACTAGAGGTTACGAGCAGTACTTC
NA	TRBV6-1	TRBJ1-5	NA	CASSEQGFAAPQHF	TGTGCCAGCAGTGAACAGGGTTTCGCTGCCCCCCAGCATTTT
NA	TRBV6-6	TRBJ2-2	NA	CASSRAGELFF	TGTGCCAGCAGCAGAGCCGGGGAGCTGTTTTTT
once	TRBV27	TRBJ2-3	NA	CASSSTFTDTQYF	TGTGCCAGCAGTTCGACCTTCACAGATACGCAGTATTTT